These T cell receptor beta chains were read from a single sample in a study of blood T cell repertoires in COVID-19. Repertoires were generated with immunoSEQ multiplex PCR, while TCRdb's copy carries only in-frame clones and drops some. The sample has some 89,000 clones; around nine tenths are singletons. Sequencing used peripheral blood. These TCRs come from a man aged 50 to 60 with acute or convalescent COVID-19. The CDR3 runs from the conserved cysteine through the conserved F or W. A D gene is named only where the DNA matches it firmly.

CASSRSGLAPDTQYF | TRBV4-1 | TRBD2 | TRBJ2-3
CASSVFPGDSGEKLFF | TRBV9 | TRBD1 | TRBJ1-4
CAWSVTHTDTQYF | TRBV30 | . | TRBJ2-3
CASSPSNRGLNQPQHF | TRBV6-6 | TRBD1 | TRBJ1-5
CASSLDGGASNEQFF | TRBV7-2 | TRBD2 | TRBJ2-1
CASSLVGTVNTEAFF | TRBV7-6 | TRBD1 | TRBJ1-1
CASSQDRGRGQPQHF | TRBV3-1/TRBV3-2 | . | TRBJ1-5
CASSLGGVRYEETQYF | TRBV7-2 | . | TRBJ2-5
CASSLNPSDPRADTQYF | TRBV5-8 | . | TRBJ2-3
CASSPGGLRGETQYF | TRBV11-2 | TRBD1 | TRBJ2-5
CAWTRGDTQYF | TRBV30 | . | TRBJ2-3
CASSLVVEADTQYF | TRBV5-4 | . | TRBJ2-3
CASSQDLRTVNYGYTF | TRBV4-3 | . | TRBJ1-2
CASRGGLAGDYEQYF | TRBV2 | TRBD2 | TRBJ2-7
CASRLAPGLAGRDTQYF | TRBV12-2 | . | TRBJ2-3
CASSYSSTVGYGYTF | TRBV6-6 | . | TRBJ1-2
CSVGQEVALPTDTQYF | TRBV29-1 | . | TRBJ2-3
CASRSGLNTEAFF | TRBV6-6 | . | TRBJ1-1
CASSYSRAGADYEQYF | TRBV6-6 | . | TRBJ2-7
CASSSDWGGRASGELFF | TRBV27 | TRBD2 | TRBJ2-2
CASSSRDNQETQYF | TRBV7-9 | . | TRBJ2-5
CASSFGGSYGYTF | TRBV5-6 | . | TRBJ1-2
CASSFGLHEKLFF | TRBV5-5 | . | TRBJ1-4
CASSEGDEQFF | TRBV19 | . | TRBJ2-1
CASSPRTPGNTIYF | TRBV9 | . | TRBJ1-3
CASSFPGSYNEQFF | TRBV5-4 | . | TRBJ2-1
CATSRDPVNTEAFF | TRBV15 | . | TRBJ1-1